Below, 2 T cell receptor beta chains from the same sample are listed, as sequenced in a study of cytomegalovirus exposure and HLA in healthy donors. Use of 60 Vbeta and 13 Jbeta primers characterized the PCR. Clones were sequenced by immunoSEQ multiplex PCR, and TCRdb holds only the in-frame ones, with some missing. Recorded for this sample: approximately 190,000 clones. What was sequenced was PBMCs. Every receptor here comes from a boy younger than 18 in good health and CMV-seronegative.

This chain uses TRBV7-6 with TRBJ2-7; D not certain. CDR3 size: 10 residues. The V end lost 8 bases, the J end lost 6 bases, and 8 bases lay between the germline ends. The V gene's germline CDR1 is SGHVS and CDR2 FNYEAQ. The CDR3 here is CASPYCEQYF. The CDR3 DNA reads as TGTGCCAGCCCCTATTGCGAGCAGTACTTC.

The chain carries TRBV10-3 and TRBJ2-7; 9 positions agree with TRBD1. The CDR3 is 16 residues long. Germline-derived CDR1 and CDR2 are ENHRY and SYGVKD. The trim removed 3 bases at V and 4 bases at J, leaving 10 bases unmatched. CDR3 nucleotides: TGTGCCATCAGTGACGTGAGGGGACAGGGTTTATACGAGCAGTACTTC. The encoded protein is CAISDVRGQGLYEQYF.